This section outlines one TCR beta chain sequence together with its context. The antigen is undetermined. This sample is part of a study of PD-1 blockade in classical Hodgkin lymphoma. Whole-study context: It was nivolumab at 3 mg/kg, given intravenously every 2 weeks, that patients received.

This CDR3 is 15 amino acids long. Germline CDR1 reads MNHEY; CDR2 reads SVGAGI. The V segment lost 4 bases and the J segment 5 bases; nucleotides outside the gene matches: 6. The table came from immunoSEQ multiplex PCR; TCRdb's copy has only in-frame clones and leaves some out. The profile shows 24,000 or so clones, 69% of them singletons. Findings of the study overall: It was reported that newly diagnosed patients had less baseline TCR diversity than healthy donors. By C4D1, CD4+ diversity increased significantly, especially in complete responders.

Each and every patient relapsed after autologous stem cell transplantation, and patients got differing brentuximab vedotin exposure. This clonotype was sampled from a human donor with classical Hodgkin lymphoma. The chain couples TRBV6-5 to TRBJ2-2, with 8 bases lining up with TRBD1. The sequencing used peripheral blood mononuclear cells (PBMCs), collected at baseline. This chain's CDR3 is CASSWTGLGTGELFF. The CDR3 DNA sequence: TGTGCCAGCAGTTGGACAGGGCTGGGGACCGGGGAGCTGTTTTTT.